This note documents a single T cell receptor beta chain sequence. Germline V gives CDR1 SGHAT, CDR2 FQNNGV. Trimming took off 3 bases at V and 5 bases at J, with 13 bases between the two ends. The CDR3 sequence is 14 residues long. The data were obtained in a study of shared clonotypes between healthy human individuals. Researchers divided each subset's genomic DNA evenly across several immunoSEQ plates. Clones were read by immunoSEQ multiplex PCR, and TCRdb kept only the in-frame ones, dropping some. This table has 600,000 to 750,000 clones, around 72% appearing once. The gene calls are TRBV11-2 and TRBJ2-5; D may be TRBD1 (5 bases). This TCR came from a woman aged 25 to 39 in good health. What was sequenced was memory CD4+ T cells sorted from blood. Subset specified: CD45RA-negative fraction. The CDR3 loop reads CASSFQGFGETQYF. For the CDR3, the DNA is TGTGCCAGCAGCTTCCAGGGTTTCGGGGAGACCCAGTACTTC.